The 11 T cell receptor beta chains below all came from one sample that was sequenced in a study of blood T cell repertoires in COVID-19. Libraries were prepared by immunoSEQ multiplex PCR; TCRdb keeps only in-frame clonotypes and omits some of them. The sample holds 25,000 to 30,000 clones, 70% to 90% seen once. Sequenced: peripheral blood. The source is a woman of 80 years or more with COVID-19, enrolled during active disease.

This clone appeared a single time. CDR3 coding DNA: TGTGCCAGTAGCATTGGAACGGGTCTGGACTACGAGCAGTACTTC. Its protein product is CASSIGTGLDYEQYF. The chain has TRBV19 and TRBJ2-7; D not resolved. CDR1 and CDR2 from the germline V gene are LNHDA and SQIVND (reference sequence). The CDR3 consists of 15 residues. Between the trimmed V and J ends, which lost 6 bases and 3 bases, there was a span of 18 bases.

The rearrangement uses TRBV7-9 and TRBJ2-2; tentatively, D is TRBD2 (5 bases). V lost 5 bases, J lost 5 bases, and 6 bases lay in between. This CDR3 spans 12 amino acids. CDR1 SEHNR and CDR2 FQNEAQ come from the germline V gene (reference sequence). In nucleotides, the CDR3 is TGTGCCAGCAGCCGCGGGACCGGGGAGCTGTTTTTT. It codes for CASSRGTGELFF.

This clone has just a few counts. CDR3 sequence: CASSQEGTSIEDEQYF. In nucleotides, the CDR3 is TGTGCCAGCAGCCAAGAAGGGACTAGCATCGAGGACGAGCAGTACTTC. The rearrangement uses TRBV14 and TRBJ2-7; 9 nucleotides agree with TRBD2. The CDR3 runs to 16 residues. Germline assignment: CDR1 SGHDN and CDR2 FVKESK. The ends lost 0 bases at V and 5 bases at J; junction bases unmatched: 8. The whole variable domain, filled in from reference TRBV14 and TRBJ2-7, reads EAGVTQFPSHSVIEKGQTVTLRCDPISGHDNLYWYRRVMGKEIKFLLHFVKESKQDESGMPNNRFLAERTGGTYSTLKVQPAELEDSGVYFCASSQEGTSIEDEQYFGPGTRLTVT.

The chain has TRBV27 and TRBJ2-3, with TRBD2 matching 15 bases. The germline gives CDR1 MNHEY, CDR2 SMNVEV (reference sequence). Trimming at V came to 5 bases and at J to 6 bases, leaving 6 bases not matched to a gene. This CDR3 has 16 amino acids. The CDR3 coding sequence is TGTGCCAGCAGTAAGGGACTAGCGGGGGGCGGGGATACGCAGTATTTT. This translates into CASSKGLAGGGDTQYF.

In this sample, this clone turned up once. The genes are TRBV7-9 and TRBJ1-2; no clear D gene. Germline V gives CDR1 SEHNR, CDR2 FQNEAQ (reference sequence). Trimming removed 3 bases at V and 6 bases at J, with 11 bases between. This CDR3 comprises 13 residues. CDR3: CASSLGYSNGYTF. The CDR3 bases are TGTGCCAGCAGCTTGGGCTATTCGAATGGCTACACCTTC.

The J gene is TRBJ2-1, the V gene TRBV5-5, with 9 bases matching TRBD1. Germline CDR1 is SGHKS and CDR2 is YYEKEE (reference sequence). The CDR3 consists of 15 residues. V lost 4 bases and J lost 8; bases outside the gene matches: 10. The CDR3 reads CASSHPTGGQDEQFF. The CDR3 DNA reads as TGTGCCAGCAGCCATCCGACAGGGGGGCAGGATGAGCAGTTCTTC. Full variable domain (missing parts from reference TRBV5-5 and TRBJ2-1): DAGVTQSPTHLIKTRGQQVTLRCSPISGHKSVSWYQQVLGQGPQFIFQYYEKEERGRGNFPDRFSARQFPNYSSELNVNALLLGDSALYLCASSHPTGGQDEQFFGPGTRLTVL.

The rearrangement joins TRBV10-3 to TRBJ2-3; weak D call: TRBD2 (7 bases). Trimming left V 10 bases short and J 1 base short, with 18 bases between. Germline-derived CDR1 and CDR2 are ENHRY and SYGVKD. The CDR3 consists of 15 residues. CDR3 sequence: CASVEGGGRTDTQYF. The CDR3 coding sequence is TGTGCCAGCGTCGAAGGCGGGGGCCGCACAGATACGCAGTATTTT.

The CDR3 nucleotides are TGTGCCAGCAGCCTTACAGTCCTTGAGACCCAGTACTTC. Amino acid sequence: CASSLTVLETQYF. The V and J genes are TRBV5-4 and TRBJ2-5; no firm D call. Trimming shortened V by 4 bases and J by 5 bases, and 12 bases separated the two germline ends. This CDR3 has 13 amino acids. The germline CDR1 and CDR2 sequences are SGHNT and YYREEE (reference sequence).

This chain joins TRBV7-3 and TRBJ2-2; 7 bases are shared with TRBD1. This CDR3 region has 18 residues. The V and J ends lost 2 bases and 4 bases, in that order; junction bases with no gene match: 13. Germline lookup yields CDR1 SGHTA and CDR2 FQGTGA. CDR3 region: CASSLSRQGNVGTGELFF. DNA for the CDR3: TGTGCCAGCAGCTTATCGCGACAGGGAAATGTTGGCACCGGGGAGCTGTTTTTT. The whole variable domain, remainder taken from reference TRBV7-3 and TRBJ2-2, is GAGVSQTPSNKVTEKGKYVELRCDPISGHTALYWYRQSLGQGPEFLIYFQGTGAADDSGLPNDRFFAVRPEGSVSTLKIQRTERGDSAVYLCASSLSRQGNVGTGELFFGEGSRLTVL.

The V gene is TRBV12-3 or TRBV12-4, the J gene TRBJ2-2; unclear D gene. Trimming shortened V by 6 bases and J by 9 bases, and 14 bases separated the two germline ends. This CDR3 has 13 residues. The CDR3 protein is CASRLNPARELFF. CDR3 sequence (DNA): TGTGCCAGCAGGCTAAACCCCGCCAGGGAGCTGTTTTTT.

This clone was picked up one time. J is TRBJ1-1 and V is TRBV19; no clear D. Trimming took 7 bases from V and 6 from J, leaving 12 bases between them. Germline V CDR1 and CDR2: LNHDA, SQIVND (reference sequence). This CDR3 has 12 residues. The CDR3 reads CASIDYWAEAFF. As DNA, the CDR3 is TGTGCCAGTATCGACTACTGGGCTGAAGCTTTCTTT.